The rows below give T cell receptor beta chains drawn from one sample of a study of shared clonotypes between healthy human individuals. Clones were sequenced by immunoSEQ multiplex PCR, and TCRdb holds only the in-frame ones, with some missing. The sample consists of about 2.5 million clones, just under 95% of them appearing once. Sequencing input: naive CD4+ T cells from PBMCs. These receptors were collected from a man aged 18 to 30 in good health. Some clones in this sample may be carry-over from other donors' samples. The CDR3 runs from the conserved cysteine through the conserved F or W. The order of the fields is J gene, clone size, D gene, V gene, CDR3 DNA, CDR3 protein. A D gene is named only where the DNA matches it firmly. Some rows have no size entry. The others give once, few or many, or a class for an expanded clone.

J: TRBJ2-2
size: once
D: -
V: TRBV2
DNA: TGTGCCAGCAGCCGGGCGAACACCGGGGAGCTGTTTTTT
CDR3: CASSRANTGELFF

J: TRBJ2-7
size: -
D: -
V: TRBV6-5
DNA: TGTGCCAGCAGTTACTCAGTAGCTGGGGTCTACGAGCAGTACTTC
CDR3: CASSYSVAGVYEQYF

J: TRBJ1-1
size: -
D: TRBD1
V: TRBV18
DNA: TGTGCCAGCTCGACAGGGCGCGGCACTGAAGCTTTCTTT
CDR3: CASSTGRGTEAFF

J: TRBJ2-7
size: -
D: TRBD1
V: TRBV11-2
DNA: TGTGCCAGCAGCTGGGACAGAAGTCCCTCCTACGAGCAGTACTTC
CDR3: CASSWDRSPSYEQYF

J: TRBJ2-3
size: -
D: -
V: TRBV7-2
DNA: TGTGCCAGCAGCTCGGACCCCCCGGATACGCAGTATTTT
CDR3: CASSSDPPDTQYF

J: TRBJ2-5
size: -
D: TRBD2
V: TRBV5-6
DNA: TGTGCCAGCAGCTTGTTAGCGGGGGGTGGAGAGACCCAGTACTTC
CDR3: CASSLLAGGGETQYF

J: TRBJ1-3
size: -
D: -
V: TRBV18
DNA: TGTGCCAGCTCACCCGGACAGCCGAGCTCTGGAAACACCATATATTTT
CDR3: CASSPGQPSSGNTIYF

J: TRBJ1-1
size: -
D: -
V: TRBV29-1
DNA: TGCAGCGTTGATAGGTACATGAACACTGAAGCTTTCTTT
CDR3: CSVDRYMNTEAFF

J: TRBJ2-7
size: -
D: TRBD2
V: TRBV18
DNA: TGTGCCAGCTCATGGACTAGCGACGGCTCCTACGAGCAGTACTTC
CDR3: CASSWTSDGSYEQYF

J: TRBJ2-5
size: -
D: -
V: TRBV9
DNA: TGTGCCAGCAGCGTAGGGCCACAAGAGACCCAGTACTTC
CDR3: CASSVGPQETQYF

J: TRBJ2-7
size: -
D: TRBD1
V: TRBV7-2
DNA: TGTGCCAGCAGCCTCAGGACAGGGGTCTTCGAGCAGTACTTC
CDR3: CASSLRTGVFEQYF

J: TRBJ2-1
size: -
D: TRBD2
V: TRBV4-3
DNA: TGCGCCAGCAGCCGGGGGAGCGGGAGTTTAGCCCGGAACAATGAGCAGTTCTTC
CDR3: CASSRGSGSLARNNEQFF

J: TRBJ2-7
size: -
D: TRBD1
V: TRBV6-1
DNA: TGTGCCAGCAGTGCCCAGGGGGAGTCACGCGAGCAGTACTTC
CDR3: CASSAQGESREQYF

J: TRBJ1-1
size: -
D: -
V: TRBV28
DNA: TGTGCCAGCGAAAGGGGTAGGCGAGCTTTCTTT
CDR3: CASERGRRAFF

J: TRBJ1-1
size: -
D: TRBD1
V: TRBV19
DNA: TGTGCCAGTAGTTTGGGACAGGTGACTGAAGCTTTCTTT
CDR3: CASSLGQVTEAFF

J: TRBJ2-5
size: -
D: TRBD2
V: TRBV19
DNA: TGTGCCAGTAGTTCAATAGCGGGAGGAGAGACCCAGTACTTC
CDR3: CASSSIAGGETQYF

J: TRBJ2-7
size: -
D: -
V: TRBV7-9
DNA: TGTGCCAGCAGCAGAGAGGACTACGAGCAGTACTTC
CDR3: CASSREDYEQYF

J: TRBJ1-2
size: -
D: -
V: TRBV9
DNA: TGTGCCAGCACCCGATCAAGCAACTATGGCTACACCTTC
CDR3: CASTRSSNYGYTF

J: TRBJ2-2
size: -
D: -
V: TRBV28
DNA: TGTGCCAGCCAGGGTGACACCGGGGAGCTGTTTTTT
CDR3: CASQGDTGELFF

J: TRBJ2-1
size: -
D: -
V: TRBV5-1
DNA: TGCGCCAGCAGCTTGGTGGTGGGGGCTATCCACAATGAGCAGTTCTTC
CDR3: CASSLVVGAIHNEQFF

J: TRBJ2-1
size: -
D: -
V: TRBV6-1
DNA: TGTGCCAGCAGTGGCTCCAGGGTTAGCTCCTACAATGAGCAGTTCTTC
CDR3: CASSGSRVSSYNEQFF

J: TRBJ2-1
size: -
D: TRBD1
V: TRBV11-3
DNA: TGTGCCAGCAGCCAGGGCGGACAGGCAATCTACAATGAGCAGTTCTTC
CDR3: CASSQGGQAIYNEQFF

J: TRBJ2-4
size: -
D: TRBD2
V: TRBV5-6
DNA: TGTGCCAGCAGCTTAGAAAACTTAGCGGGTGTGAACATTCAGTACTTC
CDR3: CASSLENLAGVNIQYF

J: TRBJ2-2
size: -
D: -
V: TRBV2
DNA: TGTGCCAGCAGGTACTACACCGGGGAGCTGTTTTTT
CDR3: CASRYYTGELFF

J: TRBJ2-2
size: -
D: -
V: TRBV25-1
DNA: TGTGCCAGCAGCTGGGACACCAACACCGGGGAGCTGTTTTTT
CDR3: CASSWDTNTGELFF